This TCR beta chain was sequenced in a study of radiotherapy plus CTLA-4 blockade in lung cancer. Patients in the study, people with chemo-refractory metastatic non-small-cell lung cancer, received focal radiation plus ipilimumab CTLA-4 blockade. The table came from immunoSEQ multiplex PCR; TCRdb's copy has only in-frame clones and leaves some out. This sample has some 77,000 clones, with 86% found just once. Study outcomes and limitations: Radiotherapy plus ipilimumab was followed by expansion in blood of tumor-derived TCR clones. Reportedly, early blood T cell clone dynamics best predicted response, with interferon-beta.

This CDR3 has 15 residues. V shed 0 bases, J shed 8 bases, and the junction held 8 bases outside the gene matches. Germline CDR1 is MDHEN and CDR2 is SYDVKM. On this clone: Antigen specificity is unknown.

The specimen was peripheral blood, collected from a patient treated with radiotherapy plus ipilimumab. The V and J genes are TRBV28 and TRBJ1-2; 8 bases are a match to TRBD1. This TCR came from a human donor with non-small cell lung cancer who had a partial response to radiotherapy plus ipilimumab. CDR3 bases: TGTGCCAGCAGTTTATGGGCAGGGGGCAGGAAGGGCTACACCTTC. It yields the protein CASSLWAGGRKGYTF.